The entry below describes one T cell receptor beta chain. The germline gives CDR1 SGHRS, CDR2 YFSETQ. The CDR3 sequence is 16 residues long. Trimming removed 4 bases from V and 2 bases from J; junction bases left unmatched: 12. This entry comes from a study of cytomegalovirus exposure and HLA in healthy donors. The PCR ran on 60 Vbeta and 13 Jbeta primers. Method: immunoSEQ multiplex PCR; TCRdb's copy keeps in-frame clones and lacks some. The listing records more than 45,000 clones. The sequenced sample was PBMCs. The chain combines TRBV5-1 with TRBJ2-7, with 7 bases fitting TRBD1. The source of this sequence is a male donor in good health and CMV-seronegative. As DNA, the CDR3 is TGCGCCAGCAGCCCATCTCGCCGGACAGGCGCCTACGAGCAGTACTTC. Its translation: CASSPSRRTGAYEQYF.